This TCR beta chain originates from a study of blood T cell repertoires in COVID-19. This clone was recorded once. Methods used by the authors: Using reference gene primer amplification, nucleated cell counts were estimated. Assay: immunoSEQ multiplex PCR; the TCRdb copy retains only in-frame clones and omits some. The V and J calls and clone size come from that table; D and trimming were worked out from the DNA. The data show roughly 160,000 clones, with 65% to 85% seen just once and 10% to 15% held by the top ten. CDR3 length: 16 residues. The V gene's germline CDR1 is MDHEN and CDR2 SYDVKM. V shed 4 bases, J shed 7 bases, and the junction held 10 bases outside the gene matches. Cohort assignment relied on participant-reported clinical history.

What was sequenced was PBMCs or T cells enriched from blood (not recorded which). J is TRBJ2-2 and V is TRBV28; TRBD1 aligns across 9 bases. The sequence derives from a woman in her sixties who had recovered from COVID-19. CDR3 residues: CASSSLDRGGIGELFF. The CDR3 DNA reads TGTGCCAGCAGTTCCCTGGACAGGGGTGGTATCGGGGAGCTGTTTTTT. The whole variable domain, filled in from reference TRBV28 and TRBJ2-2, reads DVKVTQSSRYLVKRTGEKVFLECVQDMDHENMFWYRQDPGLGLRLIYFSYDVKMKEKGDIPEGYSVSREKKERFSLILESASTNQTSMYLCASSSLDRGGIGELFFGEGSRLTVL.